This T cell receptor beta chain was identified in a study of regulatory T cells in long-lasting Graves disease. At the level of the study: Antithyroid drugs had been taken under 3 months by newly diagnosed Graves' patients.

Time point defined: newly diagnosed GD, antithyroid drugs for less than 3 months. Researchers made the TCR library from RNA that was extracted from PBMCs. Arm-PCR of CDR3 regions and iRepertoire HTBI primers were the basis on which TCR beta libraries were built. Via MiXCR, TCRdb re-called the multiplex PCR reads, giving one row per CDR3 protein. Of under 300,000 distinct CDR3 sequences listed, 15% to 20% were seen once; the top ten hold 22%. The germline gives CDR1 LNHDA, CDR2 SQIVND (reference sequence). The CDR3 extends over 15 amino acids. Trimming cost V 6 bases and J 0 bases, with 12 bases left between them. This clonotype was detected a few times.

V and J are TRBV19 and TRBJ1-3; D gene unclear. The sequences come from peripheral blood mononuclear cells (PBMCs), collected at new diagnosis, from a patient treated with antithyroid drugs. The clonotype was recovered from a female donor with Graves disease. The CDR3 DNA is TGTGCCAGTAGCCGCACCCAGCTCTCTGGAAACACCATATATTTT. This sequence encodes CASSRTQLSGNTIYF.